This TCR beta chain was captured in a study of OX40 agonist ivuxolimab in advanced cancers. Study background: Dose-escalation patients suffered from hepatocellular carcinoma, melanoma, renal cell or head and neck cancer. Participants averaged roughly 57 years of age (range about 23 to 79) and were approximately 81% male. Overall study results and limits: In general, CD8+ T cells held more expanded clones than CD4+ did, on average.

The CDR3 is 16 residues long. The germline V gene has CDR1 SGHAT and CDR2 FQNNGV. V lost 2 bases to trimming and J lost 6 bases; unmatched junction nucleotides: 7. Comment on this clone: Its antigen is undetermined.

TCRdb keeps only in-frame clones here, not all; method: immunoSEQ multiplex PCR. Among under 40,000 clones listed, 70% to 80% were seen once. The clonotype originates from an adult with an advanced solid tumor such as melanoma, head and neck, liver or kidney cancer. The chain has TRBV11-2 and TRBJ2-4, with 10 bases matching TRBD2. The sample consisted of CD4+ or CD8+ T cells sorted from blood, taken in a trial of the OX40 agonist ivuxolimab. In DNA form, the CDR3 reads TGTGCCAGCAGCTTACGGCTAGCGGGAGTAGGAAACATTCAGTACTTC. Translated: CASSLRLAGVGNIQYF.